This T cell receptor beta chain was recorded in a study of cytomegalovirus exposure and HLA in healthy donors. General study points: The study labeled 150 to 200 TCR beta chains cytomegalovirus-associated. Serostatus for CMV was the only available immune exposure information. Within an earlier analysis, most TCR beta V segments proved productive either about 90% or about 30% of the time. The majority of CMV-associated TCR beta chains were reported as apparently HLA-restricted in a later analysis.

The sample holds a few counts of this clone. Its antigen is still unknown. The primer mix had 60 Vbeta and 13 Jbeta primers. Measured with immunoSEQ multiplex PCR; TCRdb has only the in-frame clones, and not every one. The sample has 95,000 to 110,000 clones, 75% to 85% seen once. CDR3 size: 13 residues. Germline assignment: CDR1 KGHSH and CDR2 LQKENI. V trimming: 3 bases; J trimming: 4 bases; junction bases outside the gene matches: 3. This sequence joins TRBV18 and TRBJ2-7, with 7 bases matching TRBD1. This TCR came from a woman younger than 30 in good health and CMV-seropositive. Specimen: PBMCs. The CDR3 sequence is CASSPGQMYEQYF. The CDR3 nucleotides are TGTGCCAGCTCACCGGGACAGATGTACGAGCAGTACTTC.